This T cell receptor (beta chain) was found in a study of T cell responses to AZD1222 COVID-19 vaccine (dated by TCRdb to the early 2020s). About the study as a whole: A total of about 230 trial participants underwent TCR sequencing, of whom about 210 received two doses of AZD1222 and about 25 received two doses of the MenACWY control vaccine. Enrollment into the trials was organized by age into subgroups of 18-55, 56-69 and 70-plus years, and those subgroups contained roughly 140, 27 and 60 TCR-sequenced participants, respectively.

For this clone: This clone's antigen is unknown. No per-base quality is available; no much larger clone lies one base away.

According to the study, the label for this sample's time point signals: about 28 days (+/-7) after the second vaccine dose. AZD1222 recipients with second doses at about 4 weeks or about 12 weeks were pooled, because spike-specific TCR depth and breadth did not differ between schedules. The vaccinee samples were drawn from two UK trials, COV001 and COV002, one of which was a single-blind randomized controlled phase 2/3 trial testing AZD1222 (ChAdOx1 nCoV-19) in healthy adults. For TCRbeta chain sequencing, PBMC samples from trial participants were taken at day 0 and at day 28 after the second dose. The CDR3 regions of human TCRbeta chains were subjected to immunosequencing. The source study handled its data this way. TCRs in the repertoires were compared against a reference library of SARS-CoV-2-specific TCRs that had been generated with the MIRA antigen-specificity platform. Breadth was defined as the fraction of unique TCRs that were SARS-CoV-2-associated, and depth was defined as the fraction of total T cells that were SARS-CoV-2-associated. Using the MIRA data, every spike-specific TCR was mapped to the spike region that the TCR reacted to and assigned to either a CD4 or a CD8 class. Log10-transformed breadth and depth values were compared by one-way ANOVA with Sidak's multiple comparisons tests. The immuneACCESS repertoire file appears here via TCRdb, limited to in-frame rearrangements. These files lack a portion of the clones; in checked studies, under half of the deficit traces to unresolved V genes, and the cause of the others is not known. V, J and clone size reflect that table, while D and trimming were determined from the DNA. Present in this sample are roughly 60,000 clones, over 65% of which were seen just once. Roughly 3.5% of the sample is in the top ten clones.

Findings and caveats that apply to the study as a whole: Most participants were white British and females outnumbered males, and the authors suggested that clonal diversity may have been underestimated. Because no samples from the day 14 peak response were available, repertoires could be characterized only after the peak T cell response. Spike-specific TCR breadth and depth rose significantly after two AZD1222 doses compared with day 0 and with MenACWY recipients. Epitopes outside the regions mutated in the B.1.351 and B.1.1.7 variants were reportedly recognized by nearly half of the unique spike-specific TCRs. Conclusions about previously exposed vaccinees are limited, since just a handful of AZD1222 recipients were seropositive for SARS-CoV-2 at baseline. CD4 TCRs associated with the vaccine covered the entire spike protein, and the dominant responses were in regions 160-218 and 743-854. The 56-69-year group was small, and its depth increase did not reach significance, likely because of low power.

Germline trimming amounts to 1 base on V and 6 bases on J, with 3 as the count of junction bases outside the gene matches. According to the germline V gene, CDR1 reads MGHDK and CDR2 reads SYGVNS. The CDR3 measures 14 amino acids from cysteine to phenylalanine. The CDR3 DNA has 42 bases and is translated from base 1. This receptor was obtained from an adult who received the AZD1222 COVID-19 vaccine. The sequence joins TRBV25-1 to TRBJ2-7; a stretch of 10 junction bases matches TRBD1. Sequenced material: peripheral blood, taken 28 days after the second AZD1222 dose. The DNA is as follows: TGTGCCAGCAGTGAATGGGACAGGGGCGTCGAGCAGTACTTC. It encodes CASSEWDRGVEQYF.